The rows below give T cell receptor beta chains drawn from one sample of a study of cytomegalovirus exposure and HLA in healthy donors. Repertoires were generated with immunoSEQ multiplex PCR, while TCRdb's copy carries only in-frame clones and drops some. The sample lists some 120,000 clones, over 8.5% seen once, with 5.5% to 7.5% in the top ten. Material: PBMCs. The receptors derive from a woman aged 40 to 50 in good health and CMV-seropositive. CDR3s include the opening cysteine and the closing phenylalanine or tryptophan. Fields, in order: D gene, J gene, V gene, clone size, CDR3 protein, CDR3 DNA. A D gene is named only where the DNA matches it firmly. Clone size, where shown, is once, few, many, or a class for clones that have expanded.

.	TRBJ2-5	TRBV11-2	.	CASSEVGLQGETQYF	TGTGCCAGCAGCGAAGTCGGTCTACAGGGAGAGACCCAGTACTTC
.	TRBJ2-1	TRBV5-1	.	CASSLGSSSGDEQFF	TGCGCCAGCAGCTTGGGGTCTAGCTCAGGCGATGAGCAGTTCTTC
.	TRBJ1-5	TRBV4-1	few	CASRRTENSNQPQHF	TGCGCCAGCAGACGAACAGAGAATAGCAATCAGCCCCAGCATTTT
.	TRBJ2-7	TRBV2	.	CASRYRLSSYEQYF	TGTGCCAGCAGATACAGGCTAAGCTCCTACGAGCAGTACTTC
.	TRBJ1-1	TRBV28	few	CASRRGGGRFYTEAFF	TGTGCCAGCAGAAGGGGGGGAGGGAGGTTTTACACTGAAGCTTTCTTT
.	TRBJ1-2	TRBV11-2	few	CASSLGRSGGYTF	TGTGCCAGCAGCTTAGGCAGGTCTGGCGGCTACACCTTC
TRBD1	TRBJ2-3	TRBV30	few	CAWSVQGNTDTQYF	TGTGCCTGGAGTGTACAGGGGAACACAGATACGCAGTATTTT
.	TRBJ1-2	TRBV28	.	CASMAGNYGYTF	TGTGCCAGCATGGCAGGGAACTATGGCTACACCTTC
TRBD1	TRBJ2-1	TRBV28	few	CASRRTGSSSYNEQFF	TGTGCCAGCAGGCGGACAGGGAGTAGCTCCTACAATGAGCAGTTCTTC
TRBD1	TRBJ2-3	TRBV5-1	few	CASSQGQGVYTQYF	TGCGCCAGCAGCCAGGGACAGGGTGTATATACGCAGTATTTT
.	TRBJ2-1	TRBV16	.	CASSQSVKGSNEQFF	TGTGCCAGCAGCCAATCAGTCAAGGGGTCCAATGAGCAGTTCTTC
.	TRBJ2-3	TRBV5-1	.	CASSLDTRPDTQYF	TGCGCCAGCAGCTTGGATACGCGCCCAGATACGCAGTATTTT
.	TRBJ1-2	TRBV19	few	CASRLPGSYGYTF	TGTGCCAGTAGACTTCCCGGGAGCTATGGCTACACCTTC
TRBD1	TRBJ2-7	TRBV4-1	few	CASSQGGRRDRGNYEQYF	TGCGCCAGCAGCCAAGGAGGAAGAAGGGACAGGGGAAACTACGAGCAGTACTTC
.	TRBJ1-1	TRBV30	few	CAWSVRRGPDTEAFF	TGTGCCTGGAGTGTACGGAGGGGCCCCGACACTGAAGCTTTCTTT
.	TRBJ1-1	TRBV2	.	CASSKRGGGNTEAFF	TGTGCCAGCAGTAAACGCGGGGGCGGGAACACTGAAGCTTTCTTT
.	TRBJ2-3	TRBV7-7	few	CASSPDSDTDTQYF	TGTGCCAGCAGCCCCGACTCGGACACAGATACGCAGTATTTT
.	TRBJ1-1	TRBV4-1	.	CASSQGIIQTNTEAFF	TGCGCCAGCAGCCAAGGTATCATACAGACCAACACTGAAGCTTTCTTT
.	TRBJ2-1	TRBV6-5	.	CASRSQGPSYNEQFF	TGTGCCAGCAGATCACAGGGACCATCCTACAATGAGCAGTTCTTC
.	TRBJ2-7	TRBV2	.	CASRTGQSPSYEQYF	TGTGCCAGCAGAACTGGACAGTCTCCTTCCTACGAGCAGTACTTC
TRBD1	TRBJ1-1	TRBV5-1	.	CASSWTGLGNTEAFF	TGCGCCAGCAGCTGGACAGGGTTGGGGAACACTGAAGCTTTCTTT
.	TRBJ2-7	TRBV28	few	CASSLGGRDEQYF	TGTGCCAGCAGCCTAGGGGGACGGGACGAGCAGTACTTC